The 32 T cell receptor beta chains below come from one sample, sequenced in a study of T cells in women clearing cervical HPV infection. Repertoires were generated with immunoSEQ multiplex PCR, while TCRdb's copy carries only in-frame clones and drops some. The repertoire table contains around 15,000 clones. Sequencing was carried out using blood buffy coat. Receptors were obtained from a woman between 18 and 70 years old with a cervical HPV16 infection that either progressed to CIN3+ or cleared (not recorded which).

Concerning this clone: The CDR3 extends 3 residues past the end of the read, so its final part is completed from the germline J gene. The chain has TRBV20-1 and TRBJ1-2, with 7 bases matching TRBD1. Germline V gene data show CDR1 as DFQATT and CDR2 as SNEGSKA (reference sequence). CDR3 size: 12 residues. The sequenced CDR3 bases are TGCAGTGCTGCTGACAGGGAGTTGAGC. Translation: CSAADRELS. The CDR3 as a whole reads CSAADRELSYTF.

This CDR3 is CAIKRQGLSSRNTEAFF. The sequenced CDR3 bases are TGTGCCATCAAAAGACAGGGCCTATCCTCCAGGAACACTGAA. The chain carries TRBV10-3 and TRBJ1-1; 7 bases map to TRBD1. The read terminates 3 residues before the CDR3 end, so the remaining end is supplied by the germline J gene. The CDR3 length is 17 residues. Trimming at V came to 7 bases and at J to 1 base, leaving 15 bases not matched to a gene. Germline values: CDR1 ENHRY, CDR2 SYGVKD.

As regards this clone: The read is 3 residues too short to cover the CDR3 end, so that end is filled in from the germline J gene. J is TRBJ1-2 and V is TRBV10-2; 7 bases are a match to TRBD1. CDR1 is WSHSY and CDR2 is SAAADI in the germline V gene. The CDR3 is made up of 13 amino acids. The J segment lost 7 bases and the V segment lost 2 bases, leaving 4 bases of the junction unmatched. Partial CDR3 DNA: TGCGCCAGCAGTGAGCCCACAGGGGTTGGC. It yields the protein CASSEPTGVG. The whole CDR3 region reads CASSEPTGVGYTF.

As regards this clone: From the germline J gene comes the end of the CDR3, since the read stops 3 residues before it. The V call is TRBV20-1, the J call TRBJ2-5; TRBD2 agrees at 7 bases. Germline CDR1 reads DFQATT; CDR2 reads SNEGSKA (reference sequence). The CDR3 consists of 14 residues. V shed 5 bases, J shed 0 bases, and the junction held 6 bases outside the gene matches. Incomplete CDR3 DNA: TGCAGTGCTGGAAATGGGGGGGACCAAGAGACC. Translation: CSAGNGGDQET. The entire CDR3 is CSAGNGGDQETQYF.

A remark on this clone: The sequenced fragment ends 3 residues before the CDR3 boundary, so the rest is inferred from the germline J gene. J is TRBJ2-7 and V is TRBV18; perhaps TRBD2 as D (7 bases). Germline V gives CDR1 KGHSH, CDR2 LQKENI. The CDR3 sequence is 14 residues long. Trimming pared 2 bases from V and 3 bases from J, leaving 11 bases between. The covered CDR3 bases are TGTGCCAGCTCACCAGGAGGGGGGGGCTACGAG. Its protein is CASSPGGGGYE. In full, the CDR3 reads CASSPGGGGYEQYF. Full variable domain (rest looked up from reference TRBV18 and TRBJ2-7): NAGVMQNPRHLVRRRGQEARLRCSPMKGHSHVYWYRQLPEEGLKFMVYLQKENIIDESGMPKERFSAEFPKEGPSILRIQQVVRGDSAAYFCASSPGGGGYEQYFGPGTRLTVT.

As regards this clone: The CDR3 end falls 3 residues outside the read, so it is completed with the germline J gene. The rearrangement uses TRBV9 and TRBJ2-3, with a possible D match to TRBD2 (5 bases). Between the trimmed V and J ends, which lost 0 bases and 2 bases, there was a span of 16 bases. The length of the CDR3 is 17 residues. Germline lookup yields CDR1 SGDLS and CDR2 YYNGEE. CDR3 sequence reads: CASSVGSGSGYTDTQYF. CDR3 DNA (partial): TGTGCCAGCAGCGTAGGCTCGGGGAGCGGATACACAGATACG.

The CDR3 bases that were read are TGTGCCAGTAGTCCAGGGCCAACTAAGAACTATGGC. Its translation: CASSPGPTKNYG. Given in full, the CDR3 is CASSPGPTKNYGYTF. The chain couples TRBV19 to TRBJ1-2; tentatively, D is TRBD1 (5 bases). The CDR3 goes on 3 residues after the read ends, and that part is filled in from the germline J gene. Germline CDR1 and CDR2: LNHDA and SQIVND (reference sequence). Trimming cost V 5 bases and J 2 bases, with 15 bases left between them. This CDR3 is built from 15 residues.

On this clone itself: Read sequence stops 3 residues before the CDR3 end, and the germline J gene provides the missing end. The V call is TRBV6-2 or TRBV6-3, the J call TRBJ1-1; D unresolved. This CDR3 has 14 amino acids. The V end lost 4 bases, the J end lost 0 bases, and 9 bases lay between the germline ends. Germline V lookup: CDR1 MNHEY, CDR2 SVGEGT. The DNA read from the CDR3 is TGTGCCAGCAGTTGGGCCGTTATGAACACTGAA. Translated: CASSWAVMNTE. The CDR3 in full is CASSWAVMNTEAFF.

CDR3 DNA (partial): TGTGCCAGCAGCTTAGTTGGGCAGGGGTTCTATGGC. Encoded protein: CASSLVGQGFYG. The whole CDR3 sequence is CASSLVGQGFYGYTF. This rearrangement joins TRBV7-2 to TRBJ1-2, with D possibly TRBD1 on 6 matching bases. Read sequence stops 3 residues before the CDR3 end, and the germline J gene provides the missing end. The CDR3 covers 15 residues. The V and J ends lost 1 base and 4 bases respectively, with 13 bases between them. Germline V gene lookup returns CDR1 SGHTA and CDR2 FQGNSA.

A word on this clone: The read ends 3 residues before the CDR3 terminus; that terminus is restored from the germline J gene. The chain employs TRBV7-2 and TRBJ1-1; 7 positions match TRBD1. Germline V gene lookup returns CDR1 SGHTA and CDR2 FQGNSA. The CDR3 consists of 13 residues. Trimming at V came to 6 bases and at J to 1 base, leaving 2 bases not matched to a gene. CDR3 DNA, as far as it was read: TGTGCCAGCAGATGGGACAGGAACACTGAA. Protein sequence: CASRWDRNTE. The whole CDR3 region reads CASRWDRNTEAFF.

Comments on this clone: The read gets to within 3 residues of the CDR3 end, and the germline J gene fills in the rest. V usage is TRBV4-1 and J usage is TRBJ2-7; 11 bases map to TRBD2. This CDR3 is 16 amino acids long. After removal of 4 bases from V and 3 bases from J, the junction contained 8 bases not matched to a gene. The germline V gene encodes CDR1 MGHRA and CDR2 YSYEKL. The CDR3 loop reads CASSLLGGTSGYEQYF. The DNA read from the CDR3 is TGCGCCAGCAGCCTGTTAGGGGGGACTAGCGGCTACGAG.

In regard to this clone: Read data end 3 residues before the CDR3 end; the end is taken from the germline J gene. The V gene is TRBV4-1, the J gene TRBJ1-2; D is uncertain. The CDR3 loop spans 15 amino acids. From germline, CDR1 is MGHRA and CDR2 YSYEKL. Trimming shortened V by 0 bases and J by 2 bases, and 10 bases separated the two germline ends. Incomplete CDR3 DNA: TGCGCCAGCAGCCAAGACAAGCTCCTCAACTATGGC. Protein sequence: CASSQDKLLNYG. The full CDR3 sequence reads CASSQDKLLNYGYTF.

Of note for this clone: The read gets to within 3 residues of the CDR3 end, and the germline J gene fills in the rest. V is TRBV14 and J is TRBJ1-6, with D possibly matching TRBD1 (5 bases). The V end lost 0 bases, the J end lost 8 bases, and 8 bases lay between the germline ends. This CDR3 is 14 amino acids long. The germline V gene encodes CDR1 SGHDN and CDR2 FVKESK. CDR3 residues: CASSQDTGYSPLHF. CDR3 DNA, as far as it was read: TGTGCCAGCAGCCAAGATACAGGTTATTCACCC.

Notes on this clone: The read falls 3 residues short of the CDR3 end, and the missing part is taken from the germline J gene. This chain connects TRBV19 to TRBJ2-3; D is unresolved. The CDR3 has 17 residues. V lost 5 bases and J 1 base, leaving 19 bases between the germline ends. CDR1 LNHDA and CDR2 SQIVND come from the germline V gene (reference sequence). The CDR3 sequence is CASSDRGEGLGTDTQYF. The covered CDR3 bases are TGTGCCAGTAGTGACCGAGGTGAAGGGTTAGGCACAGATACG. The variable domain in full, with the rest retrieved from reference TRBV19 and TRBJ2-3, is DGGITQSPKYLFRKEGQNVTLSCEQNLNHDAMYWYRQDPGQGLRLIYYSQIVNDFQKGDIAEGYSVSREKKESFPLTVTSAQKNPTAFYLCASSDRGEGLGTDTQYFGPGTRLTVL.

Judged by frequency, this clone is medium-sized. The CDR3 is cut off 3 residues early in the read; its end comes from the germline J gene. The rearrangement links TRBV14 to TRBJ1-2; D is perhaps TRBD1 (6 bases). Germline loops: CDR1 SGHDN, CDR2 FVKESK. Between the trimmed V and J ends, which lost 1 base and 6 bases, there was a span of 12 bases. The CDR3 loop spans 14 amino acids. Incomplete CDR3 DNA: TGTGCCAGCAGCCAAGCGGCAGGGGCGGATGGC. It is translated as CASSQAAGADG. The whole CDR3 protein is CASSQAAGADGYTF.

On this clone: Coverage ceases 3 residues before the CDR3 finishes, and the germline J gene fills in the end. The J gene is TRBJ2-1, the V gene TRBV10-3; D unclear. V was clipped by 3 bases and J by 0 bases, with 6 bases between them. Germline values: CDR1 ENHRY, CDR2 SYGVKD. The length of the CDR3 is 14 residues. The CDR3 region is CAISDRNSYNEQFF. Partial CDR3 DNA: TGTGCCATCAGTGACCGTAACTCCTACAATGAG.

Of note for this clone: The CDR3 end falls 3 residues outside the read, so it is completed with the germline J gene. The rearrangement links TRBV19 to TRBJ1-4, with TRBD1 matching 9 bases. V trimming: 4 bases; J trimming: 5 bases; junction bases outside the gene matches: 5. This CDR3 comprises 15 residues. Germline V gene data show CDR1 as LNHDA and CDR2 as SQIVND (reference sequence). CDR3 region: CASSRMGTGNEKLFF. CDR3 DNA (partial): TGTGCCAGTAGTAGAATGGGGACAGGGAATGAAAAA.

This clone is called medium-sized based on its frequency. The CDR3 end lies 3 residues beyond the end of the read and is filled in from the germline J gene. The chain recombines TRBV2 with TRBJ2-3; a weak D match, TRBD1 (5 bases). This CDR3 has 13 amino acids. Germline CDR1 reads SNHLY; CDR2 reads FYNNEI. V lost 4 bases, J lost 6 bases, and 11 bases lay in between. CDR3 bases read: TGTGCCAGCAGTGTCAGGGTTTTCGATACG. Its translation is CASSVRVFDT. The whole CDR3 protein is CASSVRVFDTQYF.

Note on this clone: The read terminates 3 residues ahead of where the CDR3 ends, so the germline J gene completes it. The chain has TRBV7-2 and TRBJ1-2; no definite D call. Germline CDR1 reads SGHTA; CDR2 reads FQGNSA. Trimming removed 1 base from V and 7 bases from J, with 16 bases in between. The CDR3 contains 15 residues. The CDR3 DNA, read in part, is TGTGCCAGCAGCTTAGTCCGAACTGGATCAGGTGGC. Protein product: CASSLVRTGSGG. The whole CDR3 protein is CASSLVRTGSGGYTF.

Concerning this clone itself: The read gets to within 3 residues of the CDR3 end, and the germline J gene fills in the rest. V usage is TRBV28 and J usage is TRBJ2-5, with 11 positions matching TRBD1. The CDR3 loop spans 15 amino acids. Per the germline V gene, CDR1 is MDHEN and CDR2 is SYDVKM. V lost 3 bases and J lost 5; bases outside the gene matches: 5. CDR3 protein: CASSFHGTGGETQYF. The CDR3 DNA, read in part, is TGTGCCAGCAGTTTCCACGGGACAGGGGGGGAGACC.

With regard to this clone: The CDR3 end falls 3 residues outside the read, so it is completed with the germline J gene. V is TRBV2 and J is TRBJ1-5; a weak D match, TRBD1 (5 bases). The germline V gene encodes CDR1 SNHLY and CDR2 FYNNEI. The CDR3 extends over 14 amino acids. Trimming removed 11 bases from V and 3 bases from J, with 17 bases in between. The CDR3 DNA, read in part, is TGTGCCTCCTGCGCCCAAGGGGACAATCAGCCC. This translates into CASCAQGDNQP. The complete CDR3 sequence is CASCAQGDNQPQHF.

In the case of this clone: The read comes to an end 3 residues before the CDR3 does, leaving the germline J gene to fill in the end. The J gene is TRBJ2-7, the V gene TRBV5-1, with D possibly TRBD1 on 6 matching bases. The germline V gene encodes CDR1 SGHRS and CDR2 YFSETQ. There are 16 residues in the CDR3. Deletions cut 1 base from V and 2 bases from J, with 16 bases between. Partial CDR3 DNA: TGCGCCAGCAGCTTGCGCCAGGGGTCTACTACCTACGAG. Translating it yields CASSLRQGSTTYE. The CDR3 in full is CASSLRQGSTTYEQYF.

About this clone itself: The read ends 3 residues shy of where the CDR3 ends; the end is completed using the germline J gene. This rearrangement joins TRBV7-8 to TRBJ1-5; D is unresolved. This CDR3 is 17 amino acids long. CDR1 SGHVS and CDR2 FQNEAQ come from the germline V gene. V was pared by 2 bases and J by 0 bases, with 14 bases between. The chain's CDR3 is CASSLRVSRDSNQPQHF. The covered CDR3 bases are TGTGCCAGCAGCTTAAGGGTCAGCCGAGATAGCAATCAGCCC.

CDR3 DNA, as far as it was read: TGTGCCAGCAGCTTAACGCCCAGCGGAGGCAACGAG. Protein product: CASSLTPSGGNE. The CDR3 as a whole reads CASSLTPSGGNEQYF. This chain uses TRBV7-3 with TRBJ2-7; a possible D gene is TRBD2 (5 bases). The read comes to an end 3 residues before the CDR3 does, leaving the germline J gene to fill in the end. Trimming removed 0 bases from V and 5 bases from J, with 14 bases in between. CDR1 is SGHTA, CDR2 FQGTGA, per germline. This CDR3 is 15 amino acids long. The variable domain in full, with the rest retrieved from reference TRBV7-3 and TRBJ2-7, is GAGVSQTPSNKVTEKGKYVELRCDPISGHTALYWYRQSLGQGPEFLIYFQGTGAADDSGLPNDRFFAVRPEGSVSTLKIQRTERGDSAVYLCASSLTPSGGNEQYFGPGTRLTVT.

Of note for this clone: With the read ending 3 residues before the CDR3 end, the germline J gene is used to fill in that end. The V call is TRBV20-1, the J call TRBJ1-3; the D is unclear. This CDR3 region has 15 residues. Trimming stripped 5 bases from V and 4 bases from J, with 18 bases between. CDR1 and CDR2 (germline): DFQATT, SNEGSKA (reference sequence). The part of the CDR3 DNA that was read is TGCAGTGCTGCCCTACCCTCGGGCGGGGGAAACACC. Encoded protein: CSAALPSGGGNT. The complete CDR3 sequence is CSAALPSGGGNTIYF.

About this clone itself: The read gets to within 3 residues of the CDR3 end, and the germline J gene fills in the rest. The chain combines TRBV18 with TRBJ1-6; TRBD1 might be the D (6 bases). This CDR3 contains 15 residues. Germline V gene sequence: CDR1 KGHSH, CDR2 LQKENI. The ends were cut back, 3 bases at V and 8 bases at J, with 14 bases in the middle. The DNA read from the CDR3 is TGTGCCAGCTCACCTCAACCGGGACAACATTCACCC. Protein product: CASSPQPGQHSP. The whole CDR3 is CASSPQPGQHSPLHF. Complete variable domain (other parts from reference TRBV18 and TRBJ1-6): NAGVMQNPRHLVRRRGQEARLRCSPMKGHSHVYWYRQLPEEGLKFMVYLQKENIIDESGMPKERFSAEFPKEGPSILRIQQVVRGDSAAYFCASSPQPGQHSPLHFGNGTRLTVT.

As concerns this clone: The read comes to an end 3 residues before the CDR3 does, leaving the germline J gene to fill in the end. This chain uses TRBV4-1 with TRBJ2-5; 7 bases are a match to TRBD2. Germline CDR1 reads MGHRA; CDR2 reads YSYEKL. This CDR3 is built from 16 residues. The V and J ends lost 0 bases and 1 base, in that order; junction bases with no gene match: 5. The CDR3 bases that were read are TGCGCCAGCAGCCAAGATCCGCCTAGCGGCCAAGAGACC. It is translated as CASSQDPPSGQET. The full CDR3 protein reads CASSQDPPSGQETQYF.

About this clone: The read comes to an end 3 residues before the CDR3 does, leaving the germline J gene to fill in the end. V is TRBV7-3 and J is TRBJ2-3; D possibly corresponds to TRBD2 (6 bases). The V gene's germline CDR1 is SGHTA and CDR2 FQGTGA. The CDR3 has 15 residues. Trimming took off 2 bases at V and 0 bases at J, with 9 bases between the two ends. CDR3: CASSLGLLSTDTQYF. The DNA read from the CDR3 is TGTGCCAGCAGCTTAGGACTACTTAGCACAGATACG.

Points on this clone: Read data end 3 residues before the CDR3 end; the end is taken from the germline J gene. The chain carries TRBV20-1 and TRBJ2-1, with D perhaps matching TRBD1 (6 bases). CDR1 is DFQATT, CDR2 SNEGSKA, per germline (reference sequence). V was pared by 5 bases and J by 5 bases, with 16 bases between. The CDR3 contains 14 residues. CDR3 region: CSALYGTLNNEQFF. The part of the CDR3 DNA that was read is TGCAGTGCTCTCTACGGGACACTGAACAATGAG.

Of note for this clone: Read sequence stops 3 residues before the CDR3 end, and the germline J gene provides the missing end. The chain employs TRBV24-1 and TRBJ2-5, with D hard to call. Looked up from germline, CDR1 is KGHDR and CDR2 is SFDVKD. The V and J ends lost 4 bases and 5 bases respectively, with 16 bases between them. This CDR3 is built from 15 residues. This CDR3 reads CATSEPDPLGETQYF. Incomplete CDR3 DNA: TGTGCCACCAGTGAACCTGACCCCCTCGGGGAGACC.

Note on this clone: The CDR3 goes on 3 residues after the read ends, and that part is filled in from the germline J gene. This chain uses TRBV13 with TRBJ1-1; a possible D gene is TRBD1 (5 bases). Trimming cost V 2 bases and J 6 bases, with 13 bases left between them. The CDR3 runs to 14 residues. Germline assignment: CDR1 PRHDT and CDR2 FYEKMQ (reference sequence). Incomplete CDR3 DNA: TGTGCCAGCAGCTTATATCAGGGCTTAGCTGAA. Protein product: CASSLYQGLAE. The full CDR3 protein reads CASSLYQGLAEAFF.

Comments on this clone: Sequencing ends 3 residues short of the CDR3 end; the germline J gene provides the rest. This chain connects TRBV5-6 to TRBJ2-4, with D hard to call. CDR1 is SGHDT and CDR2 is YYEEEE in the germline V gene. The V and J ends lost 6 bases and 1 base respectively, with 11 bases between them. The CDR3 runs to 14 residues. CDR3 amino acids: CASTHPVAKNIQYF. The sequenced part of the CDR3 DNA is TGTGCCAGCACCCACCCGGTGGCCAAAAACATT.